The rows below give T cell receptor beta chains drawn from one sample of a study of CD8 T cells in Susac syndrome. One entry per CDR3 protein, called by TCRdb with MiXCR from the immunoSEQ multiplex PCR reads. The sample records 130,000 to 150,000 distinct CDR3 sequences, more than 90% being singletons. The specimen was CD4+ T cells from PBMCs. These receptors were collected from a human donor with Susac syndrome. The CDR3 runs from the conserved cysteine through the conserved F or W. The order of the fields is V gene, J gene, D gene, clone size, CDR3 DNA, CDR3 protein. A D gene is named only where the DNA matches it firmly. The size of a clone is reported for some rows only, either as once, few or many, or as a class for expanded clones.

v_call: TRBV19
j_call: TRBJ1-5
d_call: TRBD1
clone_size: -
cdr3_nt: TGTGCCAGTAGAATGACAGGGGGAGTTTATCAGCCCCAGCATTTT
cdr3_aa: CASRMTGGVYQPQHF

v_call: TRBV29-1
j_call: TRBJ1-2
d_call: -
clone_size: -
cdr3_nt: TGCAGCGTATCGGCAATAGGGGGGAACTATGGCTACACCTTC
cdr3_aa: CSVSAIGGNYGYTF

v_call: TRBV10-3
j_call: TRBJ2-5
d_call: -
clone_size: -
cdr3_nt: TGTGCCACCGGACACCAAGAGACCCAGTACTTC
cdr3_aa: CATGHQETQYF

v_call: TRBV7-6
j_call: TRBJ1-1
d_call: TRBD1
clone_size: -
cdr3_nt: TGTGCCAGCAGCTCCTCTCCAGGGGGCGGCACTGAAGCTTTCTTT
cdr3_aa: CASSSSPGGGTEAFF

v_call: TRBV6-5
j_call: TRBJ1-5
d_call: -
clone_size: -
cdr3_nt: TGTGCCAGCAGTTATAAGGGATCCGGGGACAGCAATCAGCCCCAGCATTTT
cdr3_aa: CASSYKGSGDSNQPQHF

v_call: TRBV5-1
j_call: TRBJ1-1
d_call: -
clone_size: once
cdr3_nt: TGCGCCAGCAGCTTGGAACTACCCGGGCGGTTTATGATGAACACTGAAGCTTTCTTT
cdr3_aa: CASSLELPGRFMMNTEAFF

v_call: TRBV12-3/TRBV12-4
j_call: TRBJ2-3
d_call: -
clone_size: -
cdr3_nt: TGTGCCAGCAGTTCGGGCCTGGGGGCAGATACGCAGTATTTT
cdr3_aa: CASSSGLGADTQYF

v_call: TRBV29-1
j_call: TRBJ2-2
d_call: -
clone_size: -
cdr3_nt: TGCAGCGCAAAAACCGGGACTGAGAACACCGGGGAGCTGTTTTTT
cdr3_aa: CSAKTGTENTGELFF

v_call: TRBV7-8
j_call: TRBJ2-7
d_call: -
clone_size: -
cdr3_nt: TGTGCCAGCAGCTCCCGACAGTACGAGCAGTACTTC
cdr3_aa: CASSSRQYEQYF

v_call: TRBV20-1
j_call: TRBJ2-1
d_call: -
clone_size: -
cdr3_nt: TGCAGTGCTCCCCGCCCCCCAGACATTTACAATGAGCAGTTCTTC
cdr3_aa: CSAPRPPDIYNEQFF

v_call: TRBV11-2
j_call: TRBJ2-7
d_call: -
clone_size: -
cdr3_nt: TGTGCCAGCAGCTTAGTGTCAGGGCTGACCTACGAGCAGTACTTC
cdr3_aa: CASSLVSGLTYEQYF

v_call: TRBV2
j_call: TRBJ1-5
d_call: -
clone_size: -
cdr3_nt: TGTGCCAGCAGTGGCCAACAGGGAAATCAGCCCCAGCATTTT
cdr3_aa: CASSGQQGNQPQHF

v_call: TRBV23-1
j_call: TRBJ2-4
d_call: -
clone_size: -
cdr3_nt: TGCGCCAGCATCCAGAAGTTAGGCAAAAACATTCAGTACTTC
cdr3_aa: CASIQKLGKNIQYF

v_call: TRBV14
j_call: TRBJ2-5
d_call: -
clone_size: -
cdr3_nt: TGTGCCAGCAAAGAGTCGGGAAGCGGAGAGACCCAGTACTTC
cdr3_aa: CASKESGSGETQYF

v_call: TRBV4-2
j_call: TRBJ2-1
d_call: TRBD2
clone_size: -
cdr3_nt: TGTGCCAGCACCGAAGCGGGAGAGTCTGCTGAGCAGTTCTTC
cdr3_aa: CASTEAGESAEQFF

v_call: TRBV24-1
j_call: TRBJ2-1
d_call: -
clone_size: -
cdr3_nt: TGTGCCACCAGTCCCCGGGGCCGTACGTCCAATGAGCAGTTCTTC
cdr3_aa: CATSPRGRTSNEQFF

v_call: TRBV6-4
j_call: TRBJ2-3
d_call: TRBD2
clone_size: once
cdr3_nt: TGTGCCAGCAGTAGCGGGGGGGCCACAGATACGCAGTATTTT
cdr3_aa: CASSSGGATDTQYF

v_call: TRBV20-1
j_call: TRBJ2-6
d_call: -
clone_size: -
cdr3_nt: TGCAGTGCTAGAACCTGGTCGGCTGGGGCCAACGTCCTGACTTTC
cdr3_aa: CSARTWSAGANVLTF

v_call: TRBV3-1
j_call: TRBJ2-4
d_call: -
clone_size: -
cdr3_nt: TGTGCCAGCAGCCAAGGCAGGGAGGTAGCCAAAAACATTCAGTACTTC
cdr3_aa: CASSQGREVAKNIQYF

v_call: TRBV2
j_call: TRBJ1-5
d_call: -
clone_size: -
cdr3_nt: TGTGCCAGCATGGCAGGGGAAAGTCAGCCCCAGCATTTT
cdr3_aa: CASMAGESQPQHF

v_call: TRBV29-1
j_call: TRBJ2-3
d_call: -
clone_size: -
cdr3_nt: TGCAGCGTTGGACTCCGGGGGCCAGATACGCAGTATTTT
cdr3_aa: CSVGLRGPDTQYF

v_call: TRBV20-1
j_call: TRBJ2-5
d_call: -
clone_size: -
cdr3_nt: TGCAGTGCTAGTCAAGAGACCCAGTACTTC
cdr3_aa: CSASQETQYF

v_call: TRBV4-2
j_call: TRBJ1-1
d_call: -
clone_size: -
cdr3_nt: TGTGCCAGCAGCCAATCCCGGGGTGGCAGAGAAGCTTTCTTT
cdr3_aa: CASSQSRGGREAFF

v_call: TRBV29-1
j_call: TRBJ2-3
d_call: TRBD2
clone_size: -
cdr3_nt: TGCAGCGTTGTGAGGCTAGCGGGAGGTGCTAGCACAGATACGCAGTATTTT
cdr3_aa: CSVVRLAGGASTDTQYF

v_call: TRBV11-1
j_call: TRBJ2-2
d_call: -
clone_size: -
cdr3_nt: TGTGCCAGCACCAAGACCGGGGAGCTGTTTTTT
cdr3_aa: CASTKTGELFF

v_call: TRBV15
j_call: TRBJ2-7
d_call: -
clone_size: -
cdr3_nt: TGTGCCACCAGCAGAGATCCCTCGTCTTCGTACGAGCAGTACTTC
cdr3_aa: CATSRDPSSSYEQYF

v_call: TRBV4-1
j_call: TRBJ2-2
d_call: TRBD2
clone_size: -
cdr3_nt: TGCGCCAGCAGCCAAGTGGGGCTAGCGGGGGGCAAAAACACCGGGGAGCTGTTTTTT
cdr3_aa: CASSQVGLAGGKNTGELFF

v_call: TRBV4-1
j_call: TRBJ1-5
d_call: -
clone_size: -
cdr3_nt: TGCGCCAGCAGCCAAGCCCTGTGGGCATATAGCAATCAGCCCCAGCATTTT
cdr3_aa: CASSQALWAYSNQPQHF

v_call: TRBV18
j_call: TRBJ2-5
d_call: -
clone_size: -
cdr3_nt: TGTGCCAGCTCAATCCAAGAGACCCAGTACTTC
cdr3_aa: CASSIQETQYF

v_call: TRBV15
j_call: TRBJ1-1
d_call: TRBD1
clone_size: -
cdr3_nt: TGTGCCACCAGCAGCCCCCAGGGGGGTCTGGGCACTGAAGCTTTCTTT
cdr3_aa: CATSSPQGGLGTEAFF

v_call: TRBV5-1
j_call: TRBJ2-7
d_call: -
clone_size: few
cdr3_nt: TGCGCCAGCAGCTTGGCAGGCAGCCCATACGAGCAGTACTTC
cdr3_aa: CASSLAGSPYEQYF

v_call: TRBV5-6
j_call: TRBJ2-5
d_call: TRBD2
clone_size: -
cdr3_nt: TGTGCCAGCAGCTTATTCGGACTAGCGCAGAGCTACCAAGAGACCCAGTACTTC
cdr3_aa: CASSLFGLAQSYQETQYF

v_call: TRBV29-1
j_call: TRBJ1-2
d_call: TRBD1
clone_size: -
cdr3_nt: TGCAGCGTTGAGGGACAGCCTAACTATGGCTACACCTTC
cdr3_aa: CSVEGQPNYGYTF

v_call: TRBV29-1
j_call: TRBJ1-1
d_call: -
clone_size: -
cdr3_nt: TGCAGCGTTGAAAGGGTAATGAACACTGAAGCTTCCTTT
cdr3_aa: CSVERVMNTEASF

v_call: TRBV9
j_call: TRBJ1-2
d_call: TRBD1
clone_size: -
cdr3_nt: TGTGCCAGCAGCGACAGGGGTTGGGGCTACACCTTC
cdr3_aa: CASSDRGWGYTF